A single sample gave rise to the 24 T cell receptor beta chains below, sequenced in a study of cytomegalovirus exposure and HLA in healthy donors. The PCR had 60 Vbeta and 13 Jbeta primers. Using immunoSEQ multiplex PCR, the repertoire was profiled, and TCRdb retains in-frame clones only, with some absent. The sample lists more than 130,000 clones; roughly 80% were seen once. The sequenced material came from PBMCs. The receptor source for this set is a man aged 35 to 55 in good health and CMV-seropositive.

This clone was picked up a small number of times. The chain carries TRBV7-2 and TRBJ2-7; TRBD2 matches at 8 bases. Looked up from germline, CDR1 is SGHTA and CDR2 is FQGNSA. With V trimmed by 5 bases and J by 2 bases, 5 bases remained unmatched. This CDR3 has 14 amino acids. DNA of the CDR3: TGTGCCAGCAGCATGAGCGGGGGCACCTACGAGCAGTACTTC. This codes for CASSMSGGTYEQYF.

The chain has TRBV7-2 and TRBJ2-2; TRBD1 aligns across 9 bases. V was clipped by 5 bases and J by 4 bases; unmatched bases: 5. Germline V gene sequence: CDR1 SGHTA, CDR2 FQGNSA. The CDR3 loop spans 15 amino acids. CDR3 in DNA: TGTGCCAGCAGCAACAGACAGGGGGGCACCGGGGAGCTGTTTTTT. Protein: CASSNRQGGTGELFF.

The chain carries TRBV6-4 and TRBJ1-2; 7 bases match TRBD1. J lost 4 bases, V lost 6 bases, and 11 bases had no gene match. Germline V CDR1 and CDR2: MRHNA, SNTAGT. CDR3 size: 15 residues. The CDR3 coding sequence is TGTGCCAGCAGCCCCGCCGGGGGGGACAGCTATGGCTACACCTTC. Translated: CASSPAGGDSYGYTF.

In this sample, this clone turned up once. The gene calls are TRBV7-9 and TRBJ1-5; D unclear. CDR1 is SEHNR, CDR2 FQNEAQ, per germline (reference sequence). Trimming took off 0 bases at V and 1 base at J, with 16 bases between the two ends. The CDR3 sequence is 18 residues long. The CDR3 nucleotides read TGTGCCAGCAGCTTAGCGGCCCGGGTCCGGCCCAGCAATCAGCCCCAGCATTTT. Protein sequence: CASSLAARVRPSNQPQHF.

The chain recombines TRBV5-4 with TRBJ2-7, with TRBD1 identical over 8 bases. With V trimmed by 0 bases and J by 6 bases, 5 bases remained unmatched. Germline loops: CDR1 SGHNT, CDR2 YYREEE (reference sequence). This CDR3 contains 14 residues. CDR3 DNA sequence: TGTGCCAGCAGCTTGGGGCAGGGGGCGAGCGAGCAGTACTTC. As protein: CASSLGQGASEQYF.

This clone has more than one count but fewer than ten. The rearrangement links TRBV19 to TRBJ2-7, with TRBD2 as a possible D gene (6 bases). The CDR3 covers 14 residues. Deletions cut 5 bases from V and 7 bases from J, with 18 bases between. Germline-derived CDR1 and CDR2 are LNHDA and SQIVND (reference sequence). This chain's CDR3 is CASSLPTGVGEQYF. DNA of the CDR3: TGTGCCAGTAGTCTTCCGACGGGGGTGGGGGAGCAGTACTTC. Full variable domain (outside the CDR3, taken from reference TRBV19 and TRBJ2-7): DGGITQSPKYLFRKEGQNVTLSCEQNLNHDAMYWYRQDPGQGLRLIYYSQIVNDFQKGDIAEGYSVSREKKESFPLTVTSAQKNPTAFYLCASSLPTGVGEQYFGPGTRLTVT.

The chain links TRBV5-4 to TRBJ2-1; weak D call: TRBD2 (6 bases). This CDR3 spans 15 amino acids. V shed 1 base and J shed 5 bases, with 13 bases lying between them. Germline lookup yields CDR1 SGHNT and CDR2 YYREEE (reference sequence). DNA of the CDR3: TGTGCCAGCAGCTTGACTAGCCTTTCCCACAATGAGCAGTTCTTC. Amino acids: CASSLTSLSHNEQFF.

The chain employs TRBV15 and TRBJ2-1; TRBD1 aligns across 9 bases. This CDR3 comprises 16 residues. Germline CDR1 and CDR2: LNHNV and YYDKDF (reference sequence). V lost 3 bases to trimming and J lost 5 bases; unmatched junction nucleotides: 8. For the CDR3, the DNA is TGTGCCACCAGCAGTTTACAGGGACAGGGTGACAATGAGCAGTTCTTC. As protein: CATSSLQGQGDNEQFF.

This clone was observed a few times. The J gene is TRBJ2-7, the V gene TRBV5-3; TRBD1 might be the D (5 bases). TRBV5-3 is classed as an ORF, of uncertain function. V dropped 4 bases and J dropped 9 bases, with 17 bases sitting between them. The CDR3 has 13 residues. CDR3 sequence (DNA): TGTGCCAGAAGCCCTCGACAGAGGAAGGGGCAGTACTTC. It codes for CARSPRQRKGQYF.

The rearrangement joins TRBV10-3 to TRBJ2-1; 7 nucleotides align to TRBD2. Germline loops: CDR1 ENHRY, CDR2 SYGVKD. The trim removed 2 bases at V and 0 bases at J, leaving 7 bases unmatched. The CDR3 covers 17 residues. CDR3 sequence reads: CAISETILASSYNEQFF. The CDR3, as DNA: TGTGCCATCAGTGAGACAATACTAGCGTCCTCCTACAATGAGCAGTTCTTC.

This rearrangement joins TRBV5-1 to TRBJ2-1; 10 bases are a match to TRBD1. CDR1 is SGHRS and CDR2 is YFSETQ in the germline V gene. The CDR3 is made up of 14 amino acids. J was trimmed by 9 bases and V by 5 bases; bases with no gene match: 8. CDR3 nucleotide sequence: TGCGCCAGCAGAAAAGGGACAGGGGACAGTGAGCAGTTCTTC. Encoded protein: CASRKGTGDSEQFF.

The chain has TRBV2 and TRBJ1-6, with 7 bases identical to TRBD1. Per germline, CDR1 SNHLY and CDR2 FYNNEI. The CDR3 is made up of 14 amino acids. Germline trimming cut 6 bases from V and 7 bases from J; bases unmatched to any gene: 6. CDR3 residues: CASRSQGRNSPLHF. CDR3 in DNA: TGTGCCAGCAGGTCACAGGGGAGAAATTCACCCCTCCACTTT.

The gene calls are TRBV2 and TRBJ1-2; D unclear. V was clipped by 10 bases and J by 5 bases, with 14 bases between them. CDR1 and CDR2 from the germline V gene are SNHLY and FYNNEI. The CDR3 is 12 amino acids. The CDR3, as DNA: TGTGCCACTCCCAATCCGGTTTATGGCTACACCTTC. Protein: CATPNPVYGYTF.

V usage is TRBV29-1 and J usage is TRBJ1-5, with D unresolved. The germline V and J ends were trimmed by 4 bases and 2 bases, with 15 bases remaining between them. Germline V gene sequence: CDR1 SQVTM, CDR2 ANQGSEA. The CDR3 consists of 15 residues. This CDR3 is CSVGAEGGRNQPQHF. The CDR3 DNA follows: TGCAGCGTTGGGGCCGAGGGTGGACGCAATCAGCCCCAGCATTTT.

The chain couples TRBV7-8 to TRBJ1-5; 10 bases align to TRBD1. This CDR3 has 14 amino acids. Germline CDR1 and CDR2: SGHVS and FQNEAQ. V trimming: 5 bases; J trimming: 7 bases; junction bases outside the gene matches: 5. The CDR3 sequence is CASSPDRGRQPQHF. The CDR3, as DNA: TGTGCCAGCAGCCCCGACAGGGGGCGACAGCCCCAGCATTTT.

The chain employs TRBV7-9 and TRBJ1-4, with 8 positions matching TRBD1. Germline trimming cut 6 bases from V and 0 bases from J; bases unmatched to any gene: 6. This CDR3 comprises 16 residues. From germline, CDR1 is SEHNR and CDR2 FQNEAQ (reference sequence). The CDR3 here is CASRTGQAATNEKLFF. The CDR3 DNA reads as TGTGCCAGCAGGACGGGACAGGCGGCAACTAATGAAAAACTGTTTTTT.

This chain uses TRBV18 with TRBJ1-1; TRBD1 matches 11 bases. Germline trimming cut 3 bases from V and 3 bases from J; bases unmatched to any gene: 6. This CDR3 is 16 amino acids long. Germline CDR1 reads KGHSH; CDR2 reads LQKENI. For the CDR3, the DNA is TGTGCCAGCTCACCCGGACAGGGGGCGTACGACACTGAAGCTTTCTTT. Translation: CASSPGQGAYDTEAFF.

The chain has TRBV2 and TRBJ1-3; D is perhaps TRBD1 (6 bases). Germline CDR1 reads SNHLY; CDR2 reads FYNNEI. This CDR3 spans 15 amino acids. V was cut by 5 bases and J by 2 bases, with 13 bases left in between. The CDR3 protein is CASSPGGATGNTIYF. CDR3 bases: TGTGCCAGCAGTCCCGGGGGGGCGACTGGAAACACCATATATTTT. The complete variable domain, with remaining parts taken from reference TRBV2 and TRBJ1-3, reads EPEVTQTPSHQVTQMGQEVILRCVPISNHLYFYWYRQILGQKVEFLVSFYNNEISEKSEIFDDQFSVERPDGSNFTLKIRSTKLEDSAMYFCASSPGGATGNTIYFGEGSWLTVV.

V and J are TRBV19 and TRBJ2-1; TRBD2 matches 10 bases. CDR1 and CDR2 from the germline V gene are LNHDA and SQIVND (reference sequence). CDR3 length equals 14 residues. After removal of 2 bases from V and 9 bases from J, the junction contained 4 bases not matched to a gene. CDR3 loop: CASSISGGAIEQFF. The CDR3 DNA is TGTGCCAGTAGTATAAGCGGGGGGGCGATTGAGCAGTTCTTC.

The chain combines TRBV7-3 with TRBJ2-7; possible D gene TRBD2, 7 bases. The V and J ends lost 1 base and 3 bases respectively, with 13 bases between them. CDR1 and CDR2 (germline): SGHTA, FQGTGA. The CDR3 extends over 15 amino acids. Here the CDR3 reads CASSLMGASGYEQYF. The CDR3 DNA reads as TGTGCCAGCAGCTTAATGGGGGCTAGCGGCTACGAGCAGTACTTC.

The chain uses TRBV9 and TRBJ1-6, with 7 bases that match TRBD1. CDR1 is SGDLS, CDR2 YYNGEE, per germline. The length of the CDR3 is 16 residues. Losses at the gene ends were 4 bases for V and 7 bases for J; bases not matched to a gene: 11. The CDR3 bases are TGTGCCAGCAGCACCCACTACAGGGGCCAGAATTCACCCCTCCACTTT. Its protein product is CASSTHYRGQNSPLHF.

This clone occurred once. This chain uses TRBV27 with TRBJ1-2; TRBD1 might be the D (5 bases). The V end was cut by 5 bases, the J end by 8 bases, with 18 bases between. Per germline, CDR1 MNHEY and CDR2 SMNVEV (reference sequence). This CDR3 comprises 14 residues. CDR3 residues: CASSPGFGRGGYTF. As DNA, the CDR3 is TGTGCCAGCAGTCCCGGGTTTGGCCGGGGGGGCTACACCTTC.

This clone was found a few times. V gene TRBV7-8 combines with J gene TRBJ2-7; no clear D. This CDR3 region has 13 residues. CDR1 is SGHVS and CDR2 is FQNEAQ in the germline V gene. The CDR3 coding sequence is TGTTTTTTCAAGCTGGAGACGGCATACGAGCAGTACTTC. Its protein product is CFFKLETAYEQYF.

This chain joins TRBV4-1 and TRBJ2-5; tentative D call: TRBD2 (5 bases). Trimming removed 1 base at V and 4 bases at J, with 7 bases between. The CDR3 runs 13 residues. Germline V gene lookup returns CDR1 MGHRA and CDR2 YSYEKL. Here the CDR3 DNA reads TGCGCCAGCAGCCAAGTTGGGAGAGAGACCCAGTACTTC. It codes for CASSQVGRETQYF.